The 29 T cell receptor beta chains given below trace back to one sample, sequenced in a study of cytomegalovirus exposure and HLA in healthy donors. The primer mix had 60 Vbeta and 13 Jbeta primers. Data came from immunoSEQ multiplex PCR; TCRdb stores just in-frame clones and leaves some out. The sample has around 110,000 clones, 75% to 90% seen once. What was sequenced was PBMCs. Receptor source: a young man in good health and CMV-seronegative.

The chain is built from TRBV28 and TRBJ1-5; 7 bases align to TRBD1. Germline loops: CDR1 MDHEN, CDR2 SYDVKM. This CDR3 is 15 amino acids long. V dropped 4 bases and J dropped 5; count of bases not matched to a gene: 8. The CDR3 sequence is CASSSIGTAHQPQHF. The CDR3, as DNA: TGTGCCAGCAGTTCCATCGGGACAGCCCATCAGCCCCAGCATTTT.

The chain carries TRBV11-2 and TRBJ1-3, with D perhaps TRBD1 (5 bases). V lost 3 bases to trimming and J lost 0 bases, with 18 bases between them. The CDR3 runs to 18 residues. Germline CDR1 and CDR2: SGHAT and FQNNGV. CDR3 in amino acids: CASSFPQGDRHSGNTIYF. CDR3 DNA: TGTGCCAGCAGCTTCCCTCAGGGTGATCGGCACTCTGGAAACACCATATATTTT.

CDR3 coding DNA: TGTGCCAGCAGCTTAGGCGGGGTGGGCTACACCTTC. The encoded protein is CASSLGGVGYTF. V usage is TRBV13 and J usage is TRBJ1-2; D not resolved. The CDR3 runs to 12 residues. Germline loops: CDR1 PRHDT, CDR2 FYEKMQ (reference sequence). Trimming stripped 0 bases from V and 8 bases from J, with 7 bases between.

The V and J genes are TRBV7-2 and TRBJ2-1, with TRBD2 matching 7 bases. The trim removed 2 bases at V and 0 bases at J, leaving 1 base unmatched. Germline CDR1 SGHTA, CDR2 FQGNSA. The CDR3 covers 15 residues. Written as DNA, the CDR3 is TGTGCCAGCAGCTTACTAGCGGTCTCCTACAATGAGCAGTTCTTC. Translating it yields CASSLLAVSYNEQFF.

This clone appeared a single time. This sequence joins TRBV11-2 and TRBJ2-1; 8 positions match TRBD2. This CDR3 has 15 residues. The trim removed 4 bases at V and 4 bases at J, leaving 6 bases unmatched. Germline lookup yields CDR1 SGHAT and CDR2 FQNNGV. CDR3 DNA: TGTGCCAGCAGCTCCGAGCGGGGGCTTTACAATGAGCAGTTCTTC. Protein sequence: CASSSERGLYNEQFF.

In DNA, the CDR3 is TGCAGTGCTAGTTTGAGAGAAGCTTTCTTT. This codes for CSASLREAFF. This chain connects TRBV20-1 to TRBJ1-1; D gene uncertain. V lost 3 bases and J 8 bases, leaving 7 bases between the germline ends. This CDR3 has 10 amino acids. CDR1 is DFQATT, CDR2 SNEGSKA, per germline (reference sequence).

This chain uses TRBV7-9 with TRBJ2-3; 7 positions match TRBD1. Trimming took 1 base from V and 4 from J; bases not matched to a gene: 5. This CDR3 region has 15 residues. Per germline, CDR1 SEHNR and CDR2 FQNEAQ (reference sequence). The chain's CDR3 is CASSLGGGLADTQYF. As DNA, the CDR3 is TGTGCCAGCAGCTTAGGAGGGGGCTTAGCAGATACGCAGTATTTT. The variable domain in full, with the rest retrieved from reference TRBV7-9 and TRBJ2-3, is DTGVSQNPRHKITKRGQNVTFRCDPISEHNRLYWYRQTLGQGPEFLTYFQNEAQLEKSRLLSDRFSAERPKGSFSTLEIQRTEQGDSAMYLCASSLGGGLADTQYFGPGTRLTVL.

The rearrangement uses TRBV4-1 and TRBJ2-5; TRBD2 agrees at 7 bases. The V segment lost 0 bases and the J segment 5 bases; nucleotides outside the gene matches: 6. Germline values: CDR1 MGHRA, CDR2 YSYEKL. The CDR3 covers 15 residues. The CDR3 loop is CASSQDLGGTETQYF. The CDR3 DNA follows: TGCGCCAGCAGCCAAGATCTGGGGGGGACGGAGACCCAGTACTTC.

V and J are TRBV7-2 and TRBJ2-7, with D perhaps matching TRBD1 (6 bases). V lost 1 base and J lost 3, with 13 bases in between. There are 15 residues in the CDR3. Germline values: CDR1 SGHTA, CDR2 FQGNSA. The CDR3 sequence: CASSLGGPQFYEQYF. Here the CDR3 DNA reads TGTGCCAGCAGCTTAGGGGGGCCTCAATTCTACGAGCAGTACTTC. Full variable domain (rest looked up from reference TRBV7-2 and TRBJ2-7): GAGVSQSPSNKVTEKGKDVELRCDPISGHTALYWYRQSLGQGLEFLIYFQGNSAPDKSGLPSDRFSAERTGGSVSTLTIQRTQQEDSAVYLCASSLGGPQFYEQYFGPGTRLTVT.

As regards this clone: Germline and junction disagree at one end, which may indicate a read error. V usage is TRBV25-1 and J usage is TRBJ2-4; D may be TRBD1 (5 bases). The CDR3 sequence is 16 residues long. Germline V gene lookup returns CDR1 MGHDK and CDR2 SYGVNS. The CDR3 region is CASSESRAQRKNSQYF. CDR3 nucleotide sequence: TGTGCCAGCAGTGAATCCAGGGCGCAGCGCAAAAACAGTCAGTACTTC. The variable domain in full, with the rest retrieved from reference TRBV25-1 and TRBJ2-4, is EADIYQTPRYLVIGTGKKITLECSQTMGHDKMYWYQQDPGMELHLIHYSYGVNSTEKGDLSSESTVSRIRTEHFPLTLESARPSHTSQYLCASSESRAQRKNSQYFGAGTRLSVL.

Regarding this clone: The junction departs from germline at one end; a sequencing error may be responsible. The rearrangement joins TRBV30 to TRBJ2-6; D is possibly TRBD1 (6 bases). Per germline, CDR1 GTSNPN and CDR2 SVGIG (reference sequence). The CDR3 contains 16 residues. The CDR3 reads CACPRDSLSGANGLTF. CDR3 bases: TGTGCCTGTCCTAGGGATTCCCTCTCAGGGGCCAACGGCCTGACTTTC.

The V and J genes are TRBV28 and TRBJ1-5; D is possibly TRBD1 (5 bases). The CDR3 runs to 14 residues. The germline gives CDR1 MDHEN, CDR2 SYDVKM. V lost 5 bases and J lost 3, with 11 bases in between. The CDR3 spells CASSVRQINQPQHF. The CDR3 coding sequence is TGTGCCAGCAGTGTACGACAGATCAATCAGCCCCAGCATTTT.

The rearrangement links TRBV2 to TRBJ1-4; 12 bases align to TRBD1. This CDR3 region has 14 residues. V gave up 6 bases and J gave up 8 bases; unmatched junction bases: 4. Germline assignment: CDR1 SNHLY and CDR2 FYNNEI. The CDR3 DNA is TGTGCCAGCAGAGCCGGGACAGGGGGCGAAAAACTGTTTTTT. Translating gives CASRAGTGGEKLFF.

The chain carries TRBV6-5 and TRBJ1-1, with D tentatively TRBD1 (6 bases). Germline values: CDR1 MNHEY, CDR2 SVGAGI. The CDR3 consists of 12 residues. The V and J ends lost 8 bases and 9 bases respectively, with 16 bases between them. CDR3 residues: CASGQGNSQAFF. The DNA for the CDR3 is TGTGCCAGCGGCCAGGGGAATTCTCAAGCTTTCTTT.

The rearrangement joins TRBV6-6 to TRBJ2-2; D is ambiguous. The CDR3 runs to 15 residues. Deletions cut 2 bases from V and 4 bases from J, with 11 bases between. The V gene's germline CDR1 is MNHNY and CDR2 SVGAGI (reference sequence). The CDR3 DNA reads as TGTGCCAGCAGTTACGGTAATTTGGCCACCGGGGAGCTGTTTTTT. This sequence encodes CASSYGNLATGELFF.

J is TRBJ1-1 and V is TRBV2; 9 bases map to TRBD1. The CDR3 has 14 amino acids. The J segment lost 1 base and the V segment lost 8 bases, leaving 5 bases of the junction unmatched. Germline values: CDR1 SNHLY, CDR2 FYNNEI. CDR3 region: CASARTGANTEAFF. The DNA of the CDR3 is TGTGCCAGCGCTCGGACAGGGGCGAACACTGAAGCTTTCTTT. The variable domain in full, completed from reference TRBV2 and TRBJ1-1, reads EPEVTQTPSHQVTQMGQEVILRCVPISNHLYFYWYRQILGQKVEFLVSFYNNEISEKSEIFDDQFSVERPDGSNFTLKIRSTKLEDSAMYFCASARTGANTEAFFGQGTRLTVV.

The J gene is TRBJ2-6, the V gene TRBV9; D may be TRBD1 (6 bases). Germline assignment: CDR1 SGDLS and CDR2 YYNGEE. Trimming took off 2 bases at V and 5 bases at J, with 8 bases between the two ends. The CDR3 contains 14 residues. CDR3 residues: CASSVTGRANVLTF. In nucleotides, the CDR3 is TGTGCCAGCAGCGTTACAGGGCGGGCCAACGTCCTGACTTTC.

V gene TRBV19 combines with J gene TRBJ2-7; no clear D. CDR3 length: 12 amino acids. Germline V gives CDR1 LNHDA, CDR2 SQIVND (reference sequence). Trimming stripped 4 bases from V and 4 bases from J, with 8 bases between. DNA of the CDR3: TGTGCCAGTAGTAATCTCCGGTACGAGCAGTACTTC. It is translated as CASSNLRYEQYF.

The rearrangement links TRBV11-3 to TRBJ2-7; TRBD2 might be the D (5 bases). CDR3 length equals 11 residues. The germline V and J ends were trimmed by 10 bases and 6 bases, with 13 bases remaining between them. Per the germline V gene, CDR1 is SGHNT and CDR2 is YENEEA. CDR3 in amino acids: CANLSEAEQYF. Here the CDR3 DNA reads TGTGCCAACCTCTCGGAGGCCGAGCAGTACTTC.

This clone was seen only a few times. The V call is TRBV14, the J call TRBJ2-5; 7 bases line up with TRBD2. V was clipped by 0 bases and J by 6 bases; unmatched bases: 7. The CDR3 is 15 residues long. Germline CDR1 is SGHDN and CDR2 is FVKESK. For the CDR3, the DNA is TGTGCCAGCAGCCAAGATTGGGGGGGAACAAAGACCCAGTACTTC. It specifies CASSQDWGGTKTQYF.

Written as DNA, the CDR3 is TGTGCCAGCAGCTTCAGGACAGGGGGAATAGATACGCAGTATTTT. Its translation: CASSFRTGGIDTQYF. The chain joins TRBV9 to TRBJ2-3; 10 bases map to TRBD1. Germline CDR1 and CDR2: SGDLS and YYNGEE. J was trimmed by 5 bases and V by 4 bases; bases with no gene match: 7. The length of the CDR3 is 15 residues.

A word on this clone: An end of the junction does not agree with germline; a read error may underlie this. DNA of the CDR3: TGTGCCAGTAGGAAACAGGTGGGGGGGGCCAACGGCCTGACTTTC. Amino acids: CASRKQVGGANGLTF. This rearrangement joins TRBV19 to TRBJ2-6; TRBD2 might be the D (7 bases). The CDR3 extends over 15 amino acids. CDR1 and CDR2 from the germline V gene are LNHDA and SQIVND (reference sequence).

V and J are TRBV5-1 and TRBJ1-2; D unresolved. V was clipped by 0 bases and J by 4 bases, with 7 bases between them. Germline values: CDR1 SGHRS, CDR2 YFSETQ. The CDR3 has 13 amino acids. The CDR3, as DNA: TGCGCCAGCAGCTTGGGACTCACCTATGGCTACACCTTC. Translated: CASSLGLTYGYTF.

The rearrangement uses TRBV13 and TRBJ2-7, with a weak D call TRBD1 (6 bases). The CDR3 extends over 17 amino acids. Per the germline V gene, CDR1 is PRHDT and CDR2 is FYEKMQ (reference sequence). The V gene lost 1 base and the J gene lost 3 bases, with 19 bases spanning the gap. CDR3 in amino acids: CASSLVSDGGHFYEQYF. CDR3 nucleotide sequence: TGTGCCAGCAGCTTAGTCTCGGATGGGGGCCACTTCTACGAGCAGTACTTC.

This chain links TRBV5-1 with TRBJ2-1, with 14 bases identical to TRBD2. The V and J ends lost 0 bases and 3 bases, in that order; junction bases with no gene match: 5. The CDR3 sequence is 18 residues long. Germline CDR1 SGHRS, CDR2 YFSETQ. DNA for the CDR3: TGCGCCAGCAGCTTGGGACTAGCGGGGGGGCTCCGCTACAATGAGCAGTTCTTC. Protein: CASSLGLAGGLRYNEQFF.

V usage is TRBV10-3 and J usage is TRBJ1-1, with D tentatively TRBD1 (6 bases). The germline V and J ends were trimmed by 7 bases and 4 bases, with 16 bases remaining between them. This CDR3 region has 14 residues. Germline CDR1 is ENHRY and CDR2 is SYGVKD. The CDR3 nucleotides read TGTGCCATCAATTCAGGGGAGAGATCCACTGAAGCTTTCTTT. This encodes CAINSGERSTEAFF.

This clone has only a few counts. The V and J genes are TRBV5-1 and TRBJ1-1; perhaps TRBD1 as D (5 bases). CDR3 length equals 15 residues. Germline lookup yields CDR1 SGHRS and CDR2 YFSETQ. Trimming stripped 0 bases from V and 3 bases from J, with 12 bases between. The CDR3: CASSLGSTVDTEAFF. CDR3 DNA sequence: TGCGCCAGCAGCTTGGGCTCGACAGTGGACACTGAAGCTTTCTTT.

The genes are TRBV5-1 and TRBJ2-1, with 11 bases matching TRBD2. The CDR3 contains 16 residues. Germline CDR1 and CDR2: SGHRS and YFSETQ. The ends lost 5 bases at V and 3 bases at J; junction bases unmatched: 7. The DNA for the CDR3 is TGCGCCAGCAGGGGAGCTGGGACTAGCGGCTACAATGAGCAGTTCTTC. It encodes CASRGAGTSGYNEQFF. Full variable domain (remainder filled in from reference TRBV5-1 and TRBJ2-1): KAGVTQTPRYLIKTRGQQVTLSCSPISGHRSVSWYQQTPGQGLQFLFEYFSETQRNKGNFPGRFSGRQFSNSRSEMNVSTLELGDSALYLCASRGAGTSGYNEQFFGPGTRLTVL.

The J gene is TRBJ1-1, the V gene TRBV13; 10 bases map to TRBD1. V lost 5 bases to trimming and J lost 4 bases; unmatched junction nucleotides: 16. Germline V gene data show CDR1 as PRHDT and CDR2 as FYEKMQ (reference sequence). The CDR3 is made up of 18 amino acids. The CDR3 nucleotides are TGTGCCAGCAGCCTCCGAAGACAGGGGGCCACATTGGGCACTGAAGCTTTCTTT. This translates into CASSLRRQGATLGTEAFF.